Listed below are T cell receptor beta chains from one sample, sequenced in a study of T cell changes during pregnancy in multiple sclerosis. Measured with immunoSEQ multiplex PCR; TCRdb has only the in-frame clones, and not every one. The table includes roughly 93,000 clones, about 90% detected once. Sequencing was performed on peripheral blood, taken after pregnancy. Receptors were obtained from a female donor in good health, enrolled as a control in a pregnancy study. Each CDR3 is given with its conserved first and last residue. Each record gives: D gene, V gene, J gene, clone size, CDR3 DNA, CDR3 protein. A D gene is named only where the DNA matches it firmly. Some rows mark clone size as missing; the rest say once, few, many or name a class of expanded clone.

d_gene: TRBD1; v_gene: TRBV11-2; j_gene: TRBJ1-2; abundance: -; CDR3nt: TGTGCCAGCAGTCCCGGGACAGGGCGCGGCTACACCTTC; CDR3aa: CASSPGTGRGYTF
d_gene: TRBD1; v_gene: TRBV7-6; j_gene: TRBJ2-3; abundance: -; CDR3nt: TGTGCCAGCAGCTTCGCACCGGGACAGCACACAGATACGCAGTATTTT; CDR3aa: CASSFAPGQHTDTQYF
d_gene: TRBD1; v_gene: TRBV15; j_gene: TRBJ1-1; abundance: -; CDR3nt: TGTGCCACCAGCAGAGCTTGGACAGGGCTGGTCACTGAAGCTTTCTTT; CDR3aa: CATSRAWTGLVTEAFF
d_gene: -; v_gene: TRBV19; j_gene: TRBJ2-1; abundance: -; CDR3nt: TGTGCCAGTAGTAGGCAGGGTGGTTCTGATGAGCAGTTCTTC; CDR3aa: CASSRQGGSDEQFF
d_gene: -; v_gene: TRBV5-4; j_gene: TRBJ2-1; abundance: -; CDR3nt: TGTGCCAGCAGCCCGGTTGCGGGCCACAATGAGCAGTTCTTC; CDR3aa: CASSPVAGHNEQFF
d_gene: TRBD2; v_gene: TRBV11-2; j_gene: TRBJ2-3; abundance: -; CDR3nt: TGTGCCAGCAGCCGCATACGTGGACTAGCAACAGATACGCAGTATTTT; CDR3aa: CASSRIRGLATDTQYF
d_gene: -; v_gene: TRBV7-2; j_gene: TRBJ1-1; abundance: -; CDR3nt: TGTGCCAGCAGTTACAGTCGGAACACTGAAGCTTTCTTT; CDR3aa: CASSYSRNTEAFF
d_gene: -; v_gene: TRBV29-1; j_gene: TRBJ2-7; abundance: few; CDR3nt: TGCAGTACGAAGTCCGGGTCCTCGGGCGAGCAGTACTTC; CDR3aa: CSTKSGSSGEQYF
d_gene: -; v_gene: TRBV7-2; j_gene: TRBJ1-3; abundance: -; CDR3nt: TGTGCCAGCAGCCAGACACGTTACACTGGAAACACCATATATTTT; CDR3aa: CASSQTRYTGNTIYF
d_gene: TRBD2; v_gene: TRBV5-1; j_gene: TRBJ2-2; abundance: -; CDR3nt: TGCGCCAGCAGCTTGACAGCGGGAGTAACCGGGGAGCTGTTTTTT; CDR3aa: CASSLTAGVTGELFF
d_gene: -; v_gene: TRBV9; j_gene: TRBJ2-3; abundance: -; CDR3nt: TGTGCCAGCAGCCTCACGATAACTAGCAGCACAGATACGCAGTATTTT; CDR3aa: CASSLTITSSTDTQYF
d_gene: TRBD1; v_gene: TRBV2; j_gene: TRBJ1-3; abundance: -; CDR3nt: TGTGCCAGCAGTGACGCCGGGACAGCAGGAAACACCATATATTTT; CDR3aa: CASSDAGTAGNTIYF
d_gene: -; v_gene: TRBV5-5; j_gene: TRBJ1-3; abundance: -; CDR3nt: TGTGCCAGCAGCTTCGCGGGGGCTGGAAACACCATATATTTT; CDR3aa: CASSFAGAGNTIYF
d_gene: TRBD2; v_gene: TRBV19; j_gene: TRBJ2-3; abundance: -; CDR3nt: TGTGCCAGTAGTAAGGGACTAGCGGGGGGGGCTAGCACAGATACGCAGTATTTT; CDR3aa: CASSKGLAGGASTDTQYF
d_gene: -; v_gene: TRBV6-6; j_gene: TRBJ1-6; abundance: -; CDR3nt: TGTGCCAGCAGGGCAGGTTTAGAACATTCACCCCTCCACTTT; CDR3aa: CASRAGLEHSPLHF
d_gene: -; v_gene: TRBV10-3; j_gene: TRBJ2-1; abundance: once; CDR3nt: TGTGCCATCAGTGATCGGGGTGGGGACAATGAGCAGTTCTTC; CDR3aa: CAISDRGGDNEQFF
d_gene: -; v_gene: TRBV7-2; j_gene: TRBJ2-7; abundance: -; CDR3nt: TGTGCCAGCAGACCCGGGAGCTCCTACGAGCAGTACTTC; CDR3aa: CASRPGSSYEQYF
d_gene: -; v_gene: TRBV19; j_gene: TRBJ1-1; abundance: -; CDR3nt: TGTGCCAGTAGTACGGCAGGGAGGACTGAAGCTTTCTTT; CDR3aa: CASSTAGRTEAFF
d_gene: -; v_gene: TRBV4-1; j_gene: TRBJ1-5; abundance: -; CDR3nt: TGCGCCAGCAGCCCCCTCAGGGTCAATCAGCCCCAGCATTTT; CDR3aa: CASSPLRVNQPQHF
d_gene: -; v_gene: TRBV7-8; j_gene: TRBJ1-6; abundance: -; CDR3nt: TGTGCCAGCAGCTGGGGACTTCGGACCTATAATTCACCCCTCCACTTT; CDR3aa: CASSWGLRTYNSPLHF
d_gene: -; v_gene: TRBV1; j_gene: TRBJ1-5; abundance: -; CDR3nt: TGCACCAGCAGCCAAGATCCCGGTATGGGCAATCAGCCCCAACATTTT; CDR3aa: CTSSQDPGMGNQPQHF
d_gene: -; v_gene: TRBV29-1; j_gene: TRBJ2-3; abundance: -; CDR3nt: TGCAGCGCCTACACAGATACGCAGTATTTT; CDR3aa: CSAYTDTQYF
d_gene: -; v_gene: TRBV6-5; j_gene: TRBJ2-3; abundance: -; CDR3nt: TGTGCCAGCAGTTACTCCCCCGTCCAGGTTACAGATACGCAGTATTTT; CDR3aa: CASSYSPVQVTDTQYF
d_gene: -; v_gene: TRBV13; j_gene: TRBJ2-2; abundance: -; CDR3nt: TGTGCCAGCAGTCCATTACAGGACACCGGGGAGCTGTTTTTT; CDR3aa: CASSPLQDTGELFF
d_gene: TRBD2; v_gene: TRBV2; j_gene: TRBJ2-3; abundance: -; CDR3nt: TGTGCCAGCAGTGAGGGGGACTACCTCACAGATACGCAGTATTTT; CDR3aa: CASSEGDYLTDTQYF
d_gene: -; v_gene: TRBV6-1; j_gene: TRBJ1-2; abundance: -; CDR3nt: TGTGCCAGCAGGGCCGTTTTTGGCTACACCTTC; CDR3aa: CASRAVFGYTF
d_gene: -; v_gene: TRBV5-6; j_gene: TRBJ1-2; abundance: -; CDR3nt: TGTGCCAGCAGCTTGGGACTACAGGGCTATGGCTACACCTTC; CDR3aa: CASSLGLQGYGYTF
d_gene: TRBD2; v_gene: TRBV5-8; j_gene: TRBJ2-1; abundance: -; CDR3nt: TGTGCCAGCAGCTTGGGCACTAGCGGGGGGCATGAGCAGTTCTTC; CDR3aa: CASSLGTSGGHEQFF
d_gene: TRBD1; v_gene: TRBV5-1; j_gene: TRBJ1-5; abundance: -; CDR3nt: TGCGCCAGCAGCAGAACAGGGGGGGAGGGCCAGCCCCAGCATTTT; CDR3aa: CASSRTGGEGQPQHF
d_gene: TRBD2; v_gene: TRBV13; j_gene: TRBJ2-1; abundance: -; CDR3nt: TGTGCCAGCAGCACCACTAGCGGGAGTTTGGACAATGAGCAGTTCTTC; CDR3aa: CASSTTSGSLDNEQFF
d_gene: TRBD1; v_gene: TRBV19; j_gene: TRBJ1-1; abundance: -; CDR3nt: TGTGCCAGTATAAGGGACAGGGGGCTTACTGAAGCTTTCTTT; CDR3aa: CASIRDRGLTEAFF
d_gene: TRBD1; v_gene: TRBV2; j_gene: TRBJ2-5; abundance: -; CDR3nt: TGTGCCAGCAACGAGGGGGCAATGTACCAAGAGACCCAGTACTTC; CDR3aa: CASNEGAMYQETQYF
d_gene: -; v_gene: TRBV30; j_gene: TRBJ1-6; abundance: -; CDR3nt: TGTGCCTGGTCCGGACAGAATAATTCACCCCTCCACTTT; CDR3aa: CAWSGQNNSPLHF
d_gene: -; v_gene: TRBV14; j_gene: TRBJ1-5; abundance: -; CDR3nt: TGTGCCAGCAGCCAACAGGGGTCAAGCCCCCAGCATTTT; CDR3aa: CASSQQGSSPQHF
d_gene: TRBD1; v_gene: TRBV5-4; j_gene: TRBJ2-3; abundance: -; CDR3nt: TGTGCCAGCAGCTTGGACCCGACAGGGGGCTCTAGTACGCAGTATTTT; CDR3aa: CASSLDPTGGSSTQYF
d_gene: -; v_gene: TRBV6-5; j_gene: TRBJ1-2; abundance: -; CDR3nt: TGTGCCAGCAAGACTGGGGGGTATGGCTACACCTTC; CDR3aa: CASKTGGYGYTF
d_gene: TRBD2; v_gene: TRBV28; j_gene: TRBJ2-7; abundance: -; CDR3nt: TGTGCCAGCAGCCCAAACCAGGGACTAGCGGGAGTAAGCGAGCAGTACTTC; CDR3aa: CASSPNQGLAGVSEQYF
d_gene: TRBD1; v_gene: TRBV27; j_gene: TRBJ1-2; abundance: -; CDR3nt: TGTGCCAGCAGTTTAGGACAGGGTTTCGGTGGCTACACCTTC; CDR3aa: CASSLGQGFGGYTF
d_gene: TRBD1; v_gene: TRBV4-1; j_gene: TRBJ2-7; abundance: -; CDR3nt: TGCGCCAGCAGCCCTACCCTGGACAGGGGTCTCGGTGAGCAGTACTTC; CDR3aa: CASSPTLDRGLGEQYF
d_gene: TRBD1; v_gene: TRBV10-2; j_gene: TRBJ1-1; abundance: -; CDR3nt: TGCGCCAGCAGTGAACAGGGGGCCACTGAAGCTTTCTTT; CDR3aa: CASSEQGATEAFF
d_gene: TRBD2; v_gene: TRBV11-2; j_gene: TRBJ2-3; abundance: -; CDR3nt: TGTGCCAGCAGCTTAGTAGCGGGGGTCACAGATACGCAGTATTTT; CDR3aa: CASSLVAGVTDTQYF
d_gene: TRBD2; v_gene: TRBV6-5; j_gene: TRBJ2-7; abundance: -; CDR3nt: TGTGCCAGCAGTTACTCGACTAGCGGGAGGTACGAGCAGTACTTC; CDR3aa: CASSYSTSGRYEQYF
d_gene: TRBD1; v_gene: TRBV5-1; j_gene: TRBJ2-6; abundance: once; CDR3nt: TGCGCCAGCAGCTTGGGAGTAGGACAGGGCTCTGGGGCCAACGTCCTGACTTTC; CDR3aa: CASSLGVGQGSGANVLTF
d_gene: -; v_gene: TRBV6-5; j_gene: TRBJ2-2; abundance: -; CDR3nt: TGTGCCAGCAGTTACACATACCCAACGAACACCGGGGAGCTGTTTTTT; CDR3aa: CASSYTYPTNTGELFF
d_gene: TRBD2; v_gene: TRBV6-5; j_gene: TRBJ2-1; abundance: -; CDR3nt: TGTGCCAGCAAGGCTAGCGGGTACAATGAGCAGTTCTTC; CDR3aa: CASKASGYNEQFF